The clone carrying this TCR beta chain was seen a single time. Its cognate antigen is unknown. These data belong to a study of cytomegalovirus exposure and HLA in healthy donors. Study-level points and caveats: Beyond CMV serostatus, there was no information to go on about immune exposure.

Both 60 Vbeta primers and 13 Jbeta primers went into the PCR. TCRdb keeps only in-frame clones here, not all; method: immunoSEQ multiplex PCR. The sample lists 150,000 to 200,000 clones, 77% seen once, with 1.4% in the top ten. The CDR3 covers 14 residues. Germline V CDR1 and CDR2: ENHRY, SYGVKD. Trimming took 3 bases from V and 5 from J, leaving 13 bases between them. Healthy bone marrow donors made up the donors. Sequencing was done on a sample of PBMCs. The receptor's source is a woman in her 30s in good health and CMV-seropositive. The chain recombines TRBV10-3 with TRBJ1-1, with unresolved D. CDR3 in DNA: TGTGCCATCAGTGATGCCTCGAGGGAAACTGAAGCTTTCTTT. Its protein is CAISDASRETEAFF.